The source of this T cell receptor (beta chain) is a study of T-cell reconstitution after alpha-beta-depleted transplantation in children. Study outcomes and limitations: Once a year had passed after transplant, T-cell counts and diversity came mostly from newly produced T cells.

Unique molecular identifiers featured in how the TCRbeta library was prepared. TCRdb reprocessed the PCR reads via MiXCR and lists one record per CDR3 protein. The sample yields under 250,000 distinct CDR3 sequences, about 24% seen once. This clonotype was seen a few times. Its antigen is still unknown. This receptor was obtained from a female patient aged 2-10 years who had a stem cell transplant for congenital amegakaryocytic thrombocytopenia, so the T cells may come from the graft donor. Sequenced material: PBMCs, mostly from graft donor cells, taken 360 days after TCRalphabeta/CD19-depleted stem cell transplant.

CDR3 loop: CSVASPRLQETQYF. In nucleotides, the CDR3 is TGCAGCGTTGCTAGCCCCCGGCTCCAAGAGACCCAGTACTTC. This rearrangement joins TRBV29-1 to TRBJ2-5; possible D gene TRBD2, 5 bases. CDR1 is SQVTM, CDR2 ANQGSEA, per germline. Trimming removed 4 bases from V and 1 base from J, with 13 bases in between. The length of the CDR3 is 14 residues.